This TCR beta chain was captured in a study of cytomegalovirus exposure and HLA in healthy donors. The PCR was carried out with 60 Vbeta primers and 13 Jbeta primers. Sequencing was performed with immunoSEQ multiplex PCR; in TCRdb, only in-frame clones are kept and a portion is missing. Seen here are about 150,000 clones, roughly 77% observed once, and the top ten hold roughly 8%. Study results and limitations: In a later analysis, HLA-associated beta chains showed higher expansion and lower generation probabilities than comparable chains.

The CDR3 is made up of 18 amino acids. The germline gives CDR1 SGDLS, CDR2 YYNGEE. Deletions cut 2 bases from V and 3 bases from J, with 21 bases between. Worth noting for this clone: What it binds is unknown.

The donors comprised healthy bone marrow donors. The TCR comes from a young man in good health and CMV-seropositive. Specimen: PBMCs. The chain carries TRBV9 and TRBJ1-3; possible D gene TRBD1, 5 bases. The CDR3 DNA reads TGTGCCAGCAGCGTTTTGGAGCGCCCATGGGGCGGTGGAAACACCATATATTTT. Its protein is CASSVLERPWGGGNTIYF.